Listed here are 5 T cell receptor beta chains from one sample, sequenced in a study of control samples from healthy donors and cancer patients. Measured with immunoSEQ multiplex PCR; TCRdb has only the in-frame clones, and not every one. Of around 68,000 clones listed, about 83% were seen once; the top ten hold 15% to 19%. The sample comprised blood. The receptor set was obtained from a man in his 60s in good health.

This chain joins TRBV19 and TRBJ2-3, with 8 bases matching TRBD1. Trimming took 1 base from V and 2 from J; bases not matched to a gene: 2. The CDR3 loop spans 15 amino acids. Germline-derived CDR1 and CDR2 are LNHDA and SQIVND (reference sequence). CDR3 region: CASSIGDRPTDTQYF. The CDR3 region has the DNA TGTGCCAGTAGTATAGGGGACAGGCCCACAGATACGCAGTATTTT. The variable domain in full, with the rest retrieved from reference TRBV19 and TRBJ2-3, is DGGITQSPKYLFRKEGQNVTLSCEQNLNHDAMYWYRQDPGQGLRLIYYSQIVNDFQKGDIAEGYSVSREKKESFPLTVTSAQKNPTAFYLCASSIGDRPTDTQYFGPGTRLTVL.

This chain connects TRBV5-1 to TRBJ2-5, with D perhaps TRBD1 (5 bases). CDR1 and CDR2 from the germline V gene are SGHRS and YFSETQ. Trimming cost V 1 base and J 2 bases, with 9 bases left between them. The CDR3 is 14 amino acids. The CDR3 DNA sequence: TGCGCCAGCAGCTTGTCGGCAGGGCAAGAGACCCAGTACTTC. This encodes CASSLSAGQETQYF. Complete variable domain (other parts from reference TRBV5-1 and TRBJ2-5): KAGVTQTPRYLIKTRGQQVTLSCSPISGHRSVSWYQQTPGQGLQFLFEYFSETQRNKGNFPGRFSGRQFSNSRSEMNVSTLELGDSALYLCASSLSAGQETQYFGPGTRLLVL.

The gene calls are TRBV18 and TRBJ2-2; the D is unclear. The CDR3 runs 13 residues. V lost 0 bases and J 1 base, leaving 0 bases between the germline ends. Germline CDR1 and CDR2: KGHSH and LQKENI. CDR3: CASSPPNTGELFF. The DNA of the CDR3 is TGTGCCAGCTCACCACCGAACACCGGGGAGCTGTTTTTT.

The chain links TRBV24-1 to TRBJ2-5; 7 bases are a match to TRBD2. This CDR3 region has 17 residues. Trimming at V came to 1 base and at J to 0 bases, leaving 7 bases not matched to a gene. Germline assignment: CDR1 KGHDR and CDR2 SFDVKD. DNA of the CDR3: TGTGCCACCAGTGATTTCGATGGGGGACTAAACCAAGAGACCCAGTACTTC. Translated, it gives CATSDFDGGLNQETQYF.

The chain joins TRBV6-6 to TRBJ1-6; 9 nucleotides agree with TRBD1. Trimming removed 2 bases from V and 9 bases from J; junction bases left unmatched: 8. Germline V gene lookup returns CDR1 MNHNY and CDR2 SVGAGI (reference sequence). The CDR3 contains 16 residues. CDR3 sequence: CASSYPVTGGLSPLHF. As DNA, the CDR3 is TGTGCCAGCAGTTACCCAGTTACAGGGGGCCTTTCACCCCTCCACTTT.